These T cell receptor beta chains were read from a single sample in a study of blood T cell repertoires in COVID-19. Generated by immunoSEQ multiplex PCR, the TCRdb table keeps only in-frame clones and is missing some. The sample has tens of thousands of clones, roughly 90% seen once. Sequencing was carried out using peripheral blood. The origin of the receptors is a human donor with active COVID-19. The donor label of this sample is uncertain. CDR3s include the opening cysteine and the closing phenylalanine or tryptophan. Each record gives: J gene, D gene, V gene, clone size, CDR3 DNA, CDR3 protein. A D gene is named only where the DNA matches it firmly. Only some rows state a clone size, as once, few, many or a class for expanded clones.

J gene: TRBJ1-4
D gene: -
V gene: TRBV9
clone size: -
CDR3 DNA: TGTGCCAGCAGCGCAACGGGTGAAACAGGGTTTGGGGAAAAACTGTTTTTT
CDR3 protein: CASSATGETGFGEKLFF

J gene: TRBJ1-2
D gene: TRBD1
V gene: TRBV19
clone size: -
CDR3 DNA: TGTGCCAGCGCAGACCGACGACAGGGTTCGGGCTATGGCTACACCTTC
CDR3 protein: CASADRRQGSGYGYTF

J gene: TRBJ2-1
D gene: -
V gene: TRBV19
clone size: -
CDR3 DNA: TGTGCCAGTAGTATGGGCCGGTGGGGCGAGCAGTTCTTC
CDR3 protein: CASSMGRWGEQFF

J gene: TRBJ1-6
D gene: -
V gene: TRBV27
clone size: -
CDR3 DNA: TGTGCCAGCACCCAAACTGGGGCAGCTAATTCACCCCTCCACTTT
CDR3 protein: CASTQTGAANSPLHF

J gene: TRBJ2-7
D gene: -
V gene: TRBV7-8
clone size: few
CDR3 DNA: TGTGCCAGCACCCCCCAAGGTAGGACATCCGAGCAGTACTTC
CDR3 protein: CASTPQGRTSEQYF

J gene: TRBJ1-4
D gene: -
V gene: TRBV13
clone size: -
CDR3 DNA: TGTGCCAGCAGCTTTTTCGGGAATTCTAATGAAAAACTGTTTTTT
CDR3 protein: CASSFFGNSNEKLFF

J gene: TRBJ2-3
D gene: TRBD1
V gene: TRBV6-2/TRBV6-3
clone size: -
CDR3 DNA: TGTGCCAGCAGTTCCACCACAGGGGGCAATGCCACAGATACGCAGTATTTT
CDR3 protein: CASSSTTGGNATDTQYF

J gene: TRBJ2-7
D gene: -
V gene: TRBV4-3
clone size: -
CDR3 DNA: TGCGCCAGCAGCCAAGACAATGGGCTTAGCTCCTACGAGCAGTACTTC
CDR3 protein: CASSQDNGLSSYEQYF

J gene: TRBJ1-5
D gene: TRBD1
V gene: TRBV5-3
clone size: once
CDR3 DNA: TGTGCCAGAAGCCCAGACAGGGGATACAGCAATCAGCCCCAGCATTTT
CDR3 protein: CARSPDRGYSNQPQHF

J gene: TRBJ2-5
D gene: TRBD1
V gene: TRBV7-3
clone size: -
CDR3 DNA: TGTGCCAGCACCAGACAGGGTGGTCCGGGGGAGACCCAGTACTTC
CDR3 protein: CASTRQGGPGETQYF

J gene: TRBJ1-2
D gene: -
V gene: TRBV7-2
clone size: -
CDR3 DNA: TGTGCCAGCAGCTTAAGTATAAGAGCAGGCTCCTATGGCTACACCTTC
CDR3 protein: CASSLSIRAGSYGYTF

J gene: TRBJ2-1
D gene: -
V gene: TRBV28
clone size: -
CDR3 DNA: -
CDR3 protein: CASSFGEGSRFF

J gene: TRBJ2-1
D gene: -
V gene: TRBV7-2
clone size: -
CDR3 DNA: TGTGCCAGCAGCTTAGCGGTCGGTGAGCAGTTCTTC
CDR3 protein: CASSLAVGEQFF

J gene: TRBJ2-5
D gene: TRBD2
V gene: TRBV5-1
clone size: -
CDR3 DNA: TGCGCCAGCAGCAGGGGACTAGCGGGGGGGCAAGAGACCCAGTACTTC
CDR3 protein: CASSRGLAGGQETQYF

J gene: TRBJ2-7
D gene: -
V gene: TRBV5-6
clone size: -
CDR3 DNA: TGTGCCAGCAGCTTGGGGGCCACTTCCTACGAGCAGTACTTC
CDR3 protein: CASSLGATSYEQYF

J gene: TRBJ2-1
D gene: TRBD2
V gene: TRBV5-4
clone size: -
CDR3 DNA: TGTGCCAGCAGCTTGGTTTTACTAGCGGGGGAGAACAATGAGCAGTTCTTC
CDR3 protein: CASSLVLLAGENNEQFF

J gene: TRBJ2-5
D gene: TRBD1
V gene: TRBV5-1
clone size: -
CDR3 DNA: TGCGCCAGCAGCTTGGGGACAGGGGACCAAGAGACCCAGTACTTC
CDR3 protein: CASSLGTGDQETQYF

J gene: TRBJ2-2
D gene: TRBD1
V gene: TRBV7-2
clone size: -
CDR3 DNA: TGTGCCAGCAGCAAGAACCGGGACAGGTCGGCCGGGGAGCTGTTTTTT
CDR3 protein: CASSKNRDRSAGELFF

J gene: TRBJ1-1
D gene: TRBD1
V gene: TRBV18
clone size: -
CDR3 DNA: TGTGCCAGCTCACCACTGGACAGGGGGCAAGCTTTCTTT
CDR3 protein: CASSPLDRGQAFF

J gene: TRBJ1-1
D gene: -
V gene: TRBV18
clone size: -
CDR3 DNA: TGTGCCAGCTCACCGCGTGGACACCTGAACACTGAAGCTTTCTTT
CDR3 protein: CASSPRGHLNTEAFF

J gene: TRBJ2-7
D gene: TRBD2
V gene: TRBV9
clone size: once
CDR3 DNA: TGTGCCAGCAGCGTAGGGGCGGGGGGACCCTACGAGCAGTACTTC
CDR3 protein: CASSVGAGGPYEQYF

J gene: TRBJ2-3
D gene: -
V gene: TRBV12-3/TRBV12-4
clone size: -
CDR3 DNA: TGTGCCAGCAGCAGGGGGGCTACGCAGTATTTT
CDR3 protein: CASSRGATQYF

J gene: TRBJ1-2
D gene: -
V gene: TRBV9
clone size: once
CDR3 DNA: TGTGCCAGCAGTCTCCGGGGGGCGGTTGGCTACACCTTC
CDR3 protein: CASSLRGAVGYTF

J gene: TRBJ2-7
D gene: TRBD1
V gene: TRBV6-5
clone size: -
CDR3 DNA: TGTGCCAGCAGTCACGGGACAGGGCGGATAAACGAGCAGTACTTC
CDR3 protein: CASSHGTGRINEQYF

J gene: TRBJ2-3
D gene: -
V gene: TRBV28
clone size: once
CDR3 DNA: TGTGCCAGCAGCGCGGGTAGAGTCCTCACAGATACGCAGTATTTT
CDR3 protein: CASSAGRVLTDTQYF

J gene: TRBJ2-7
D gene: TRBD1
V gene: TRBV7-2
clone size: -
CDR3 DNA: TGTGCCAGCAGCTCATCCGGGACAGGGGGCATCGAGCAGTACTTC
CDR3 protein: CASSSSGTGGIEQYF

J gene: TRBJ2-7
D gene: -
V gene: TRBV5-1
clone size: -
CDR3 DNA: TGCGCCAGCAGCTTGAGGGACAACTACGAGCAGTACTTC
CDR3 protein: CASSLRDNYEQYF

J gene: TRBJ2-5
D gene: TRBD1
V gene: TRBV4-2
clone size: once
CDR3 DNA: TGTGCCAGCAGCCAACCAGCTCCAGGGGGTGGGGGAGAGACCCAGTACTTC
CDR3 protein: CASSQPAPGGGGETQYF

J gene: TRBJ1-2
D gene: -
V gene: TRBV19
clone size: -
CDR3 DNA: TGTGCCAGCCTAGGATCGGGCTATGGCTACACCTTC
CDR3 protein: CASLGSGYGYTF

J gene: TRBJ2-2
D gene: -
V gene: TRBV19
clone size: -
CDR3 DNA: TGTGCCAGTAGCAACTTAAGTCCCACCGGGGAGCTGTTTTTT
CDR3 protein: CASSNLSPTGELFF

J gene: TRBJ1-5
D gene: -
V gene: TRBV6-2/TRBV6-3
clone size: -
CDR3 DNA: TGTGCCAGCAGCCCAGCTCAGCCCCAGCATTTT
CDR3 protein: CASSPAQPQHF

J gene: TRBJ2-3
D gene: TRBD1
V gene: TRBV5-1
clone size: -
CDR3 DNA: TGCGCCAGCAGCTTGGTTGGGACAGTCGGGACAGATACGCAGTATTTT
CDR3 protein: CASSLVGTVGTDTQYF

J gene: TRBJ2-1
D gene: -
V gene: TRBV5-1
clone size: -
CDR3 DNA: TGCGCCAGCAGCTTGTTCGGAGTCAGCTCACTCTCCTACAATGAGCAGTTCTTC
CDR3 protein: CASSLFGVSSLSYNEQFF

J gene: TRBJ1-5
D gene: -
V gene: TRBV19
clone size: -
CDR3 DNA: TGTGCCAGTAGTATAGACCCTCTTAGTTCTCAGCCCCAGCATTTT
CDR3 protein: CASSIDPLSSQPQHF

J gene: TRBJ2-3
D gene: TRBD2
V gene: TRBV7-4
clone size: -
CDR3 DNA: TGTGCCAGCAGCCACATAGCGGGGGACACAGATACGCAGTATTTT
CDR3 protein: CASSHIAGDTDTQYF

J gene: TRBJ1-4
D gene: -
V gene: TRBV6-5
clone size: -
CDR3 DNA: TGTGCCAGCAGCCCGGAGTTAGCTAATGAAAAACTGTTTTTT
CDR3 protein: CASSPELANEKLFF

J gene: TRBJ1-5
D gene: -
V gene: TRBV19
clone size: -
CDR3 DNA: TGTGCCGCATCCAGCCGGGACAAAAATCAGCCCCAGCATTTT
CDR3 protein: CAASSRDKNQPQHF

J gene: TRBJ1-5
D gene: TRBD1
V gene: TRBV4-1
clone size: -
CDR3 DNA: TGCGCCAGCAGCCAAGTGACAGGGGGCGATCAGCCCCAGCATTTT
CDR3 protein: CASSQVTGGDQPQHF

J gene: TRBJ1-6
D gene: TRBD1
V gene: TRBV4-2
clone size: -
CDR3 DNA: TGTGCCAGCAGCCAAGATCGCGACAGGGGGGTCATCCAATCACCCCTCCACTTT
CDR3 protein: CASSQDRDRGVIQSPLHF

J gene: TRBJ2-5
D gene: -
V gene: TRBV6-4
clone size: -
CDR3 DNA: TGTGCCAGCCGAAAGACTACGTACTTC
CDR3 protein: CASRKTTYF

J gene: TRBJ1-1
D gene: TRBD1
V gene: TRBV9
clone size: -
CDR3 DNA: TGTGCCAGCAGCGTAGACGGACAGGGGATCACTGAAGCTTTCTTT
CDR3 protein: CASSVDGQGITEAFF

J gene: TRBJ1-1
D gene: TRBD1
V gene: TRBV19
clone size: few
CDR3 DNA: TGTGCCAGTAGTACCTCTGGACAGGTTGGGACTGAAGCTTTCTTT
CDR3 protein: CASSTSGQVGTEAFF

J gene: TRBJ1-4
D gene: TRBD1
V gene: TRBV5-6
clone size: -
CDR3 DNA: TGTGCCAGCAGCGTAGACCGACCGGGACAGGCTAATGAAAAACTGTTTTTT
CDR3 protein: CASSVDRPGQANEKLFF

J gene: TRBJ1-3
D gene: TRBD1
V gene: TRBV6-5
clone size: -
CDR3 DNA: TGTGCCAGCAGGCGAACAGGGGGGATTGGAAACACCATATATTTT
CDR3 protein: CASRRTGGIGNTIYF

J gene: TRBJ2-7
D gene: TRBD1
V gene: TRBV6-5
clone size: once
CDR3 DNA: TGTGCCAGCAATGGACAGGGGGTACTCTACGAGCAGTACTTC
CDR3 protein: CASNGQGVLYEQYF

J gene: TRBJ1-1
D gene: -
V gene: TRBV19
clone size: -
CDR3 DNA: TGTGCCAGTAGTAACCCGTCAGGGGCCGGAGACACTGAAGCTTTCTTT
CDR3 protein: CASSNPSGAGDTEAFF

J gene: TRBJ2-7
D gene: -
V gene: TRBV30
clone size: -
CDR3 DNA: TGTGCCTGGAGTGTAAAAGGGGTTCCCTACGAGCAGTACTTC
CDR3 protein: CAWSVKGVPYEQYF

J gene: TRBJ1-1
D gene: TRBD1
V gene: TRBV12-3/TRBV12-4
clone size: -
CDR3 DNA: TGTGCCAGCAGGTGGACAGGCAGAGCCGAAGCTTTCTTT
CDR3 protein: CASRWTGRAEAFF